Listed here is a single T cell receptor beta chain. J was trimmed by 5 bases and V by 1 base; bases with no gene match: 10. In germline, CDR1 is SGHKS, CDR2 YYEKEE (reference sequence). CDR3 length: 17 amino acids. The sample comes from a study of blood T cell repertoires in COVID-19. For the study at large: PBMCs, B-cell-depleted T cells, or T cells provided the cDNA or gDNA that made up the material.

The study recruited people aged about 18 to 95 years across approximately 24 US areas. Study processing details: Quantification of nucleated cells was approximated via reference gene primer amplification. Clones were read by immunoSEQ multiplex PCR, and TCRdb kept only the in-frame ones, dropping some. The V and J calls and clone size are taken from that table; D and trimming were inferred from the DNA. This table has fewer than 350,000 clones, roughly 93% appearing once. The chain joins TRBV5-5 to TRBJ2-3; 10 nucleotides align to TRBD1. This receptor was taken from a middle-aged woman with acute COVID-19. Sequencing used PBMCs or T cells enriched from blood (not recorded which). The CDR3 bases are TGTGCCAGCAGCTTGATAAGACAGGGGGCTAGGGGAGATACGCAGTATTTT. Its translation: CASSLIRQGARGDTQYF.